This T cell receptor (beta chain) was sequenced in a study of cytomegalovirus exposure and HLA in healthy donors. The PCR made use of 60 Vbeta and 13 Jbeta primers. Repertoires were generated with immunoSEQ multiplex PCR, while TCRdb's copy carries only in-frame clones and drops some. The ten top clones account for more than 25%, within a sample of 40,000 to 60,000 clones. With regard to this clone: Its specificity is not known.

Study results and limitations: A link between a missense DCLRE1C variant and TCR beta V- and J-gene trimming emerged from a later analysis. Differences between HLA loci emerged in a later analysis of TCR association rates, with DRB1 most and HLA-C fewest. Roughly uniform sequencing depth across donors was assumed, possibly incorrectly. In a later analysis, most CMV-associated TCR beta chains appeared HLA-restricted.

The CDR3 totals 16 residues. Germline values: CDR1 MNHEY, CDR2 SVGAGI. Trimming removed 4 bases from V and 10 bases from J; junction bases left unmatched: 15. The specimen was PBMCs. This TCR derives from a man between 35 and 55 years old in good health and CMV-seropositive. The rearrangement links TRBV6-5 to TRBJ2-1; the match to TRBD2 covers 8 bases. CDR3 in amino acids: CASSSIPGLDVDEQFF. CDR3 in DNA: TGTGCCAGCAGTTCAATACCGGGACTAGACGTAGACGAGCAGTTCTTC.